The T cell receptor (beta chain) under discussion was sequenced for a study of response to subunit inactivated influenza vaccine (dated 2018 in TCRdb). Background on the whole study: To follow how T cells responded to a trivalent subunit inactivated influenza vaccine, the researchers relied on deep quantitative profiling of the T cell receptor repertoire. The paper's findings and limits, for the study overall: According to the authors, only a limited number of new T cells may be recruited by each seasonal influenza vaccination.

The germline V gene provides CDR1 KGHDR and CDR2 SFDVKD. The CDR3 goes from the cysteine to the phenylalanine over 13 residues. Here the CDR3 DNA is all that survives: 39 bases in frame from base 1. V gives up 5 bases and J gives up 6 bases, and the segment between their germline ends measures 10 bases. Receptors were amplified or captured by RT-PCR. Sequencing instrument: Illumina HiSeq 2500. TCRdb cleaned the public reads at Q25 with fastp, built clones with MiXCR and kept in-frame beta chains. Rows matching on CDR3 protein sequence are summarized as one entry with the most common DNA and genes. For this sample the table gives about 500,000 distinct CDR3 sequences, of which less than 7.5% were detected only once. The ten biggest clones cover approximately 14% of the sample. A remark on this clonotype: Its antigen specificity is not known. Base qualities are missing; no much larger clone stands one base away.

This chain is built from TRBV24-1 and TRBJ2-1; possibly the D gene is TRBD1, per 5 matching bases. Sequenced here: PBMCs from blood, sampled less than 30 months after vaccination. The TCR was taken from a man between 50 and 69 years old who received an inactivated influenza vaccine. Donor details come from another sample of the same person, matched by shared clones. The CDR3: CATSASQGNEQFF. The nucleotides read TGTGCCACCAGTGCCTCCCAGGGCAATGAGCAGTTCTTC.